This section outlines one TCR beta chain sequence together with its context. The data were obtained in a study of blood T cell repertoires in COVID-19. Whole-study context: COVID-19 samples, acute and convalescent, were from the United States, Italy and Spain. Sources were T cells, B-cell-depleted T cells, or PBMCs; the material itself was cDNA or gDNA.

There are 15 residues in the CDR3. Germline CDR1 and CDR2: SGHRS and YFSETQ. Trimming removed 4 bases at V and 1 base at J, with 11 bases between. In the original analysis: Using reference gene primer amplification, nucleated cell counts were estimated. Sequenced by immunoSEQ multiplex PCR; TCRdb stores in-frame clones only, minus some. V and J calls and clone size are given by that table; D and trimming were obtained from the DNA. Of roughly 100,000 clones in the sample, approximately 82% were seen once. The clonotype comes from a man aged 60-69 years with active or convalescent COVID-19. The sample comprised peripheral blood. The V and J genes are TRBV5-1 and TRBJ1-4; D not certain. CDR3 DNA: TGCGCCAGCAGCCCCGGACGGGGAACTAATGAAAAACTGTTTTTT. It codes for CASSPGRGTNEKLFF.